Below are 16 T cell receptor beta chains sequenced from a single sample in a study of Ad26.COV2.S vaccination and SARS-CoV-2 variants. Produced via immunoSEQ multiplex PCR; TCRdb's table is partial and in-frame only. The sample has 400,000 to 450,000 clones, roughly 87% seen once. The treatment: roughly 20 received Ad26.COV2.S at low or high dose, single or two shots; about 5 received placebo; per-sample allocation not given. Samples came from day 63 after the first vaccine or placebo injection. This sample comprised peripheral blood, obtained in a trial of Ad26.COV2.S vaccine versus placebo. All receptors come from a person aged 18 to 59 who received the Ad26.COV2.S COVID-19 vaccine or a placebo.

The chain has TRBV27 and TRBJ2-2; unclear D gene. V was cut by 3 bases and J by 6 bases, with 14 bases left in between. This CDR3 region has 15 residues. From germline, CDR1 is MNHEY and CDR2 SMNVEV (reference sequence). CDR3 in DNA: TGTGCCAGCAGTTTTGACTCGACATGGGCCGGGGAGCTGTTTTTT. Protein sequence: CASSFDSTWAGELFF.

The chain links TRBV5-1 to TRBJ2-7, with 7 bases that match TRBD2. Germline lookup yields CDR1 SGHRS and CDR2 YFSETQ. The CDR3 length is 13 residues. V shed 4 bases and J 4 bases; nucleotides not matched to a gene: 5. This CDR3 reads CASSTTSVYEQYF. The CDR3 bases are TGCGCCAGCAGCACAACTAGCGTTTACGAGCAGTACTTC. Full variable domain (rest looked up from reference TRBV5-1 and TRBJ2-7): KAGVTQTPRYLIKTRGQQVTLSCSPISGHRSVSWYQQTPGQGLQFLFEYFSETQRNKGNFPGRFSGRQFSNSRSEMNVSTLELGDSALYLCASSTTSVYEQYFGPGTRLTVT.

This chain joins TRBV28 and TRBJ2-7, with a tentative D call TRBD2 (6 bases). The CDR3 is 14 residues long. Germline V gene sequence: CDR1 MDHEN, CDR2 SYDVKM. Trimming removed 6 bases at V and 3 bases at J, with 15 bases between. The CDR3 protein is CASSGSGEYYEQYF. In nucleotides, the CDR3 is TGTGCCAGCAGCGGGTCGGGGGAGTACTACGAGCAGTACTTC.

The V and J genes are TRBV5-6 and TRBJ2-7; D uncertain. Germline V gene lookup returns CDR1 SGHDT and CDR2 YYEEEE. The CDR3 loop spans 14 amino acids. Trimming took off 1 base at V and 3 bases at J, with 11 bases between the two ends. CDR3: CASSLKDLFYEQYF. The CDR3 nucleotides read TGTGCCAGCAGCTTGAAGGATCTTTTCTACGAGCAGTACTTC.

V is TRBV9 and J is TRBJ1-2, with a weak D call TRBD1 (5 bases). V was clipped by 0 bases and J by 2 bases, with 17 bases between them. Germline assignment: CDR1 SGDLS and CDR2 YYNGEE. The CDR3 has 17 amino acids. The CDR3 spells CASSVGGLGQINYGYTF. The CDR3 region has the DNA TGTGCCAGCAGCGTAGGGGGCCTTGGGCAGATCAACTATGGCTACACCTTC.

The chain uses TRBV30 and TRBJ1-6; the match to TRBD1 covers 8 bases. Germline CDR1 reads GTSNPN; CDR2 reads SVGIG (reference sequence). Trimming cost V 0 bases and J 7 bases; bases outside gene matches: 5. There are 15 residues in the CDR3. The CDR3 DNA follows: TGTGCCTGGAGTGTACTGGGGACAGGAAATTCACCCCTCCACTTT. This translates into CAWSVLGTGNSPLHF. Together with reference TRBV30 and TRBJ1-6, the CDR3 gives the full variable domain: SQTIHQWPATLVQPVGSPLSLECTVEGTSNPNLYWYRQAAGRGLQLLFYSVGIGQISSEVPQNLSASRPQDRQFILSSKKLLLSDSGFYLCAWSVLGTGNSPLHFGNGTRLTVT.

The chain links TRBV7-2 to TRBJ2-1; TRBD2 aligns across 12 bases. V shed 5 bases and J 4 bases; nucleotides not matched to a gene: 15. The CDR3 has 19 amino acids. Looked up from germline, CDR1 is SGHTA and CDR2 is FQGNSA. In DNA, the CDR3 is TGTGCCAGCAGCCTAAGAAGGACTAGCGGGATGATTTTATACAATGAGCAGTTCTTC. This translates into CASSLRRTSGMILYNEQFF.

CDR3 loop: CASSLSPANYEQYF. For the CDR3, the DNA is TGTGCCAGCAGCTTATCTCCTGCAAACTACGAGCAGTACTTC. The V gene is TRBV7-8, the J gene TRBJ2-7, with D hard to call. CDR3 length equals 14 residues. Germline CDR1 reads SGHVS; CDR2 reads FQNEAQ. The V end lost 2 bases, the J end lost 3 bases, and 11 bases lay between the germline ends.

This clone was recorded a few times. V usage is TRBV7-2 and J usage is TRBJ2-5, with D possibly being TRBD2 (6 bases). The V gene's germline CDR1 is SGHTA and CDR2 FQGNSA. V was shortened by 5 bases and J by 2 bases, with 18 bases between the two germline ends. This CDR3 comprises 16 residues. CDR3 bases: TGTGCCAGCAGCCCCGCGGGAAGGGCGGGGCAAGAGACCCAGTACTTC. Translated: CASSPAGRAGQETQYF.

V is TRBV30 and J is TRBJ2-2; TRBD2 matches 7 bases. V was pared by 5 bases and J by 4 bases, with 7 bases of the junction left unmatched. The CDR3 totals 14 residues. Germline V gene sequence: CDR1 GTSNPN, CDR2 SVGIG (reference sequence). Written as DNA, the CDR3 is TGTGCCTGGGAGCGGGGCGGGGGCACCGGGGAGCTGTTTTTT. Its translation is CAWERGGGTGELFF.

The chain recombines TRBV25-1 with TRBJ2-1; possibly TRBD2 for D (5 bases). The V gene lost 4 bases and the J gene lost 7 bases, with 8 bases spanning the gap. The CDR3 covers 12 residues. Germline assignment: CDR1 MGHDK and CDR2 SYGVNS. The CDR3 is CASSVTSNEQFF. The CDR3 region has the DNA TGTGCCAGCAGTGTCACTAGTAATGAGCAGTTCTTC. Full variable domain (outside the CDR3, taken from reference TRBV25-1 and TRBJ2-1): EADIYQTPRYLVIGTGKKITLECSQTMGHDKMYWYQQDPGMELHLIHYSYGVNSTEKGDLSSESTVSRIRTEHFPLTLESARPSHTSQYLCASSVTSNEQFFGPGTRLTVL.

V and J are TRBV28 and TRBJ1-3; D is unresolved. V was pared by 5 bases and J by 4 bases, with 9 bases between. This CDR3 spans 13 amino acids. CDR1 is MDHEN, CDR2 SYDVKM, per germline. The CDR3 here is CASSPPLGNTIYF. The CDR3 nucleotides are TGTGCCAGCAGTCCCCCTTTGGGAAACACCATATATTTT.

This chain uses TRBV6-5 with TRBJ2-4; D remains ambiguous. The CDR3 is 14 amino acids. Trimming took off 7 bases at V and 8 bases at J, with 18 bases between the two ends. The V gene's germline CDR1 is MNHEY and CDR2 SVGAGI. The CDR3 here is CASTSRPARDIQYF. The CDR3, as DNA: TGTGCCAGCACAAGCCGTCCCGCTCGGGACATTCAGTACTTC.

In its sample, this clone was seen once. The chain combines TRBV24-1 with TRBJ2-3; a weak D match, TRBD2 (7 bases). V was pared by 9 bases and J by 0 bases, with 12 bases between. The CDR3 is 14 residues long. Germline lookup yields CDR1 KGHDR and CDR2 SFDVKD. CDR3 coding DNA: TGTGCCACCGGGGGGGCAGCGAGCACAGATACGCAGTATTTT. Residues: CATGGAASTDTQYF.

The chain links TRBV9 to TRBJ1-5; D is possibly TRBD1 (5 bases). Per the germline V gene, CDR1 is SGDLS and CDR2 is YYNGEE. Between the trimmed V and J ends, which lost 8 bases and 5 bases, there was a span of 23 bases. CDR3 length: 16 residues. In DNA, the CDR3 is TGTGCCAGTTTCACGGGACGTCTATTGTACGATCAGCCCCAGCATTTT. As protein: CASFTGRLLYDQPQHF.

The sample holds a few counts of this clone. The V gene is TRBV4-1, the J gene TRBJ1-2; 9 positions match TRBD1. The CDR3 has 15 residues. Germline CDR1 and CDR2: MGHRA and YSYEKL. The J segment lost 3 bases and the V segment lost 3 bases, leaving 5 bases of the junction unmatched. This CDR3 reads CASSQAGQGHYGYTF. DNA for the CDR3: TGCGCCAGCAGCCAGGCCGGACAGGGGCACTATGGCTACACCTTC.